The 26 T cell receptor beta chains below come from one sample, sequenced in a study of blood T cell repertoires in COVID-19. The data were produced by immunoSEQ multiplex PCR, yet TCRdb's version contains in-frame clones alone and is incomplete. This table holds a few hundred thousand clones, around 90% found once. Material for sequencing was peripheral blood. Receptors were obtained from a woman between 50 and 59 years old who had recovered from COVID-19.

The chain uses TRBV5-5 and TRBJ1-1, with D tentatively TRBD1 (5 bases). The length of the CDR3 is 13 residues. V was shortened by 0 bases and J by 11 bases, with 14 bases between the two germline ends. Germline V gene data show CDR1 as SGHKS and CDR2 as YYEKEE (reference sequence). CDR3 sequence: CASSLEGLLVAFF. For the CDR3, the DNA is TGTGCCAGCAGCTTGGAGGGGTTGCTAGTGGCTTTCTTT. Together with reference TRBV5-5 and TRBJ1-1, the CDR3 gives the full variable domain: DAGVTQSPTHLIKTRGQQVTLRCSPISGHKSVSWYQQVLGQGPQFIFQYYEKEERGRGNFPDRFSARQFPNYSSELNVNALLLGDSALYLCASSLEGLLVAFFGQGTRLTVV.

This clone was counted only a few times. Other DNA sequences in this sample translate to the same CDR3. CDR3 nucleotide sequence: TGTGCCAGCAGCCTAGGACTAGCGGGGGGCACAGATACGCAGTATTTT. Translation gives CASSLGLAGGTDTQYF. The chain combines TRBV7-3 with TRBJ2-3; 13 bases fit TRBD2. The CDR3 runs to 16 residues. V shed 5 bases and J 1 base; nucleotides not matched to a gene: 3. The germline CDR1 and CDR2 sequences are SGHTA and FQGTGA.

The chain employs TRBV12-3 or TRBV12-4 and TRBJ2-2; maybe TRBD2 (6 bases). CDR3 size: 13 residues. Trimming cost V 5 bases and J 5 bases, with 9 bases left between them. The CDR3 loop is CASSPGGTGELFF. Here the CDR3 DNA reads TGTGCCAGCAGTCCCGGGGGTACCGGGGAGCTGTTTTTT.

The rearrangement uses TRBV19 and TRBJ1-5; possibly TRBD1 for D (6 bases). The CDR3 is made up of 14 amino acids. The V gene's germline CDR1 is LNHDA and CDR2 SQIVND (reference sequence). Trimming stripped 5 bases from V and 5 bases from J, with 13 bases between. In DNA form, the CDR3 reads TGTGCCAGTAGTTGGGGGGGCCCGGATCAGCCCCAGCATTTT. Protein: CASSWGGPDQPQHF.

J is TRBJ2-4 and V is TRBV6-2 or TRBV6-3; 7 bases are a match to TRBD2. The germline CDR1 and CDR2 sequences are MNHEY and SVGEGT. J lost 2 bases, V lost 5 bases, and 6 bases had no gene match. The CDR3 contains 15 residues. Here the CDR3 reads CASSDRGGSKNIQYF. The CDR3 region has the DNA TGTGCCAGCAGTGACCGGGGAGGGTCCAAAAACATTCAGTACTTC.

This chain links TRBV7-8 with TRBJ2-3; D is perhaps TRBD2 (6 bases). Trimming shortened V by 5 bases and J by 8 bases, and 11 bases separated the two germline ends. The V gene's germline CDR1 is SGHVS and CDR2 FQNEAQ. The CDR3 is 12 residues long. CDR3 DNA sequence: TGTGCCAGCAGCCCCGGGCGGGGTACGCAGTATTTT. It yields the protein CASSPGRGTQYF.

The CDR3 nucleotides are TGTGCCAGTAGTATCTCCCTGCAGGGGGCTCGAAATTCACCCCTCCACTTT. Encoded protein: CASSISLQGARNSPLHF. The rearrangement links TRBV19 to TRBJ1-6; 8 bases match TRBD1. With 3 bases clipped from V and 7 bases from J, the junction kept 11 bases outside the gene matches. The CDR3 consists of 17 residues. Germline CDR1 and CDR2: LNHDA and SQIVND (reference sequence).

CDR3 in DNA: TGTGCCAGCAGTTACGATACTAGCAGCTACGGGGAGCTGTTTTTT. Its protein is CASSYDTSSYGELFF. V usage is TRBV6-5 and J usage is TRBJ2-2; D is possibly TRBD2 (6 bases). Germline V gives CDR1 MNHEY, CDR2 SVGAGI. Deletions cut 2 bases from V and 7 bases from J, with 14 bases between. The CDR3 is 15 amino acids.

The chain recombines TRBV18 with TRBJ2-7, with D tentatively TRBD2 (6 bases). Germline assignment: CDR1 KGHSH and CDR2 LQKENI. There are 15 residues in the CDR3. Trimming cost V 3 bases and J 5 bases, with 17 bases left between them. Here the CDR3 DNA reads TGTGCCAGCTCACCTCGCGACAGTGGGGGGAACGAGCAGTACTTC. It specifies CASSPRDSGGNEQYF.

The chain has TRBV7-9 and TRBJ2-5, with TRBD2 identical over 11 bases. Per germline, CDR1 SEHNR and CDR2 FQNEAQ (reference sequence). J was trimmed by 10 bases and V by 6 bases; bases with no gene match: 13. The CDR3 covers 15 residues. This CDR3 reads CASSYSGGVGRDQYF. The CDR3 DNA reads TGTGCCAGCAGTTATAGCGGGGGGGTAGGCAGGGACCAGTACTTC.

The chain has TRBV30 and TRBJ1-2; D unresolved. The CDR3 covers 13 residues. Trimming pared 0 bases from V and 8 bases from J, leaving 13 bases between. Germline CDR1 reads GTSNPN; CDR2 reads SVGIG (reference sequence). CDR3 bases: TGTGCCTGGAGTGTACTGGGGAGCGCGGGCTACACCTTC. This encodes CAWSVLGSAGYTF.

This chain's CDR3 is CASSLLGGRNTGELFF. The CDR3 nucleotides read TGTGCCAGCAGCCTCCTCGGGGGGCGTAACACCGGGGAGCTGTTTTTT. The chain recombines TRBV3-1 (or the pseudogene TRBV3-2) with TRBJ2-2, with D possibly matching TRBD2 (7 bases). The germline V gene has CDR1 LGHDT and CDR2 YNNKEL (reference sequence). This CDR3 has 16 residues. V was shortened by 4 bases and J by 2 bases, with 14 bases between the two germline ends.

The CDR3 is CASSLWAEETQYF. In nucleotides, the CDR3 is TGTGCCAGCAGTTTATGGGCAGAAGAGACCCAGTACTTC. The J gene is TRBJ2-5, the V gene TRBV27, with D unresolved. Germline V gene sequence: CDR1 MNHEY, CDR2 SMNVEV (reference sequence). The V end was cut by 1 base, the J end by 3 bases, with 6 bases between. The CDR3 has 13 residues.

The chain has TRBV7-9 and TRBJ1-4; no definite D call. CDR1 and CDR2 (germline): SEHNR, FQNEAQ (reference sequence). This CDR3 has 17 residues. Trimming shortened V by 1 base and J by 0 bases, and 12 bases separated the two germline ends. CDR3 bases: TGTGCCAGCAGCTTAGGGCAGAAAAAAGCAACTAATGAAAAACTGTTTTTT. Its protein product is CASSLGQKKATNEKLFF.

This clone was counted once. J is TRBJ1-1 and V is TRBV2, with unresolved D. Trimming cost V 0 bases and J 4 bases, with 6 bases left between them. Germline CDR1 SNHLY, CDR2 FYNNEI. CDR3 length: 13 residues. CDR3 sequence reads: CASSEAAGTEAFF. DNA for the CDR3: TGTGCCAGCAGTGAAGCTGCAGGCACTGAAGCTTTCTTT.

The rearrangement uses TRBV30 and TRBJ2-5; TRBD1 might be the D (5 bases). Trimming shortened V by 3 bases and J by 5 bases, and 13 bases separated the two germline ends. Germline loops: CDR1 GTSNPN, CDR2 SVGIG (reference sequence). The length of the CDR3 is 13 residues. The CDR3 region has the DNA TGTGCCTGGAGGGGAAAGGGGCGGGAGACCCAGTACTTC. This encodes CAWRGKGRETQYF.

The J gene is TRBJ1-5, the V gene TRBV11-3, with TRBD1 matching over 10 bases. The germline V gene encodes CDR1 SGHNT and CDR2 YENEEA. V shed 5 bases, J shed 6 bases, and the junction held 10 bases outside the gene matches. The CDR3 extends over 16 amino acids. The CDR3 DNA reads as TGTGCCAGCAGCGCTGGGACAGGGGTTTTTGGTCAGCCCCAGCATTTT. This translates into CASSAGTGVFGQPQHF.

CDR3 amino acids: CASSEAPGPVYTQYF. The CDR3 DNA follows: TGTGCCAGCAGTGAAGCGCCGGGTCCTGTTTATACGCAGTATTTT. The chain recombines TRBV2 with TRBJ2-3; no clear D. The germline V gene encodes CDR1 SNHLY and CDR2 FYNNEI. V lost 0 bases to trimming and J lost 7 bases, with 14 bases between them. The CDR3 extends over 15 amino acids.

This sequence joins TRBV15 and TRBJ2-5, with a weak D call TRBD2 (5 bases). CDR1 LNHNV and CDR2 YYDKDF come from the germline V gene (reference sequence). The CDR3 sequence is 16 residues long. V lost 2 bases, J lost 5 bases, and 18 bases lay in between. The CDR3 DNA follows: TGTGCCACCAGCAGACGCCTTGGACTCCTGGTGGAGACCCAGTACTTC. Translating gives CATSRRLGLLVETQYF.

The V call is TRBV7-9, the J call TRBJ2-1; tentatively, D is TRBD1 (6 bases). V gave up 5 bases and J gave up 9 bases, with 20 bases separating them. Germline V lookup: CDR1 SEHNR, CDR2 FQNEAQ (reference sequence). There are 15 residues in the CDR3. CDR3 coding DNA: TGTGCCAGCAGCATCTATTCGTATCAGGGGAGTGAGCAGTTCTTC. Its protein product is CASSIYSYQGSEQFF.

A note on this clone: Relative to the germline gene, one junction end is altered; a read error may explain this. The chain employs TRBV7-6 and TRBJ1-1; D ambiguous. The CDR3 extends over 15 amino acids. Germline values: CDR1 SGHVS, CDR2 FNYEAQ. CDR3 sequence (DNA): TGTGCCAGCAGCATAGCGGGCACCAGAAACACTGAAGCTTTCTTT. Amino acid sequence: CASSIAGTRNTEAFF.

The gene calls are TRBV5-1 and TRBJ1-2, with D perhaps matching TRBD1 (5 bases). CDR1 SGHRS and CDR2 YFSETQ come from the germline V gene. The CDR3 consists of 13 residues. V shed 8 bases and J shed 5 bases, with 16 bases lying between them. CDR3: CASRQGTLYGYTF. In DNA, the CDR3 is TGCGCCAGTAGGCAGGGCACCCTTTATGGCTACACCTTC.

This chain joins TRBV5-4 and TRBJ2-3, with 9 bases that match TRBD1. The CDR3 extends over 14 amino acids. Germline V gene lookup returns CDR1 SGHNT and CDR2 YYREEE (reference sequence). V trimming: 4 bases; J trimming: 2 bases; junction bases outside the gene matches: 2. For the CDR3, the DNA is TGTGCCAGCAGCACAGGGGGCTACACAGATACGCAGTATTTT. This sequence encodes CASSTGGYTDTQYF.

This chain connects TRBV4-3 to TRBJ2-2, with 10 bases matching TRBD2. CDR1 and CDR2 (germline): LGHNA, YSLEER. The CDR3 covers 17 residues. V dropped 0 bases and J dropped 3; count of bases not matched to a gene: 4. The CDR3 nucleotides are TGCGCCAGCAGCCAAGATCCCCTAGCGGGAGACACCGGGGAGCTGTTTTTT. Residues: CASSQDPLAGDTGELFF.

The chain uses TRBV9 and TRBJ2-1; 8 bases align to TRBD2. CDR1 and CDR2 (germline): SGDLS, YYNGEE. Trimming took 4 bases from V and 2 from J; bases not matched to a gene: 8. There are 16 residues in the CDR3. The CDR3 DNA is TGTGCCAGCAGCCCCAGACCGGGGGGGGCCTACAATGAGCAGTTCTTC. It is translated as CASSPRPGGAYNEQFF.

This clone was detected only once. The chain links TRBV5-1 to TRBJ2-7; 8 positions agree with TRBD2. V shed 1 base and J 0 bases; nucleotides not matched to a gene: 3. The CDR3 is 15 residues long. Germline V gene sequence: CDR1 SGHRS, CDR2 YFSETQ. CDR3 amino acids: CASSLQRGFSYEQYF. DNA for the CDR3: TGCGCCAGCAGCTTGCAGCGGGGGTTCTCCTACGAGCAGTACTTC.